This entry features one T cell receptor beta chain sequence. This specimen comes from a study of blood T cell repertoires in COVID-19. Germline V gene sequence: CDR1 SGHNT, CDR2 YYREEE (reference sequence). Trimming removed 2 bases from V and 3 bases from J; junction bases left unmatched: 6. CDR3 length: 15 residues. The data were produced by immunoSEQ multiplex PCR, yet TCRdb's version contains in-frame clones alone and is incomplete. The table lists about 160,000 clones, over 70% of them singletons. The chain carries TRBV5-4 and TRBJ2-7; 9 bases fit TRBD2. This TCR derives from a woman aged 35 to 49 with acute COVID-19. The sequenced sample consisted of PBMCs or T cells enriched from blood (not recorded which). As DNA, the CDR3 is TGTGCCAGCAGCTTTATGGGTAGCGGGGGCTACGAGCAGTACTTC. Translation gives CASSFMGSGGYEQYF. Looking up the rest from reference TRBV5-4 and TRBJ2-7 gives the full variable domain: ETGVTQSPTHLIKTRGQQVTLRCSSQSGHNTVSWYQQALGQGPQFIFQYYREEENGRGNFPPRFSGLQFPNYSSELNVNALELDDSALYLCASSFMGSGGYEQYFGPGTRLTVT.